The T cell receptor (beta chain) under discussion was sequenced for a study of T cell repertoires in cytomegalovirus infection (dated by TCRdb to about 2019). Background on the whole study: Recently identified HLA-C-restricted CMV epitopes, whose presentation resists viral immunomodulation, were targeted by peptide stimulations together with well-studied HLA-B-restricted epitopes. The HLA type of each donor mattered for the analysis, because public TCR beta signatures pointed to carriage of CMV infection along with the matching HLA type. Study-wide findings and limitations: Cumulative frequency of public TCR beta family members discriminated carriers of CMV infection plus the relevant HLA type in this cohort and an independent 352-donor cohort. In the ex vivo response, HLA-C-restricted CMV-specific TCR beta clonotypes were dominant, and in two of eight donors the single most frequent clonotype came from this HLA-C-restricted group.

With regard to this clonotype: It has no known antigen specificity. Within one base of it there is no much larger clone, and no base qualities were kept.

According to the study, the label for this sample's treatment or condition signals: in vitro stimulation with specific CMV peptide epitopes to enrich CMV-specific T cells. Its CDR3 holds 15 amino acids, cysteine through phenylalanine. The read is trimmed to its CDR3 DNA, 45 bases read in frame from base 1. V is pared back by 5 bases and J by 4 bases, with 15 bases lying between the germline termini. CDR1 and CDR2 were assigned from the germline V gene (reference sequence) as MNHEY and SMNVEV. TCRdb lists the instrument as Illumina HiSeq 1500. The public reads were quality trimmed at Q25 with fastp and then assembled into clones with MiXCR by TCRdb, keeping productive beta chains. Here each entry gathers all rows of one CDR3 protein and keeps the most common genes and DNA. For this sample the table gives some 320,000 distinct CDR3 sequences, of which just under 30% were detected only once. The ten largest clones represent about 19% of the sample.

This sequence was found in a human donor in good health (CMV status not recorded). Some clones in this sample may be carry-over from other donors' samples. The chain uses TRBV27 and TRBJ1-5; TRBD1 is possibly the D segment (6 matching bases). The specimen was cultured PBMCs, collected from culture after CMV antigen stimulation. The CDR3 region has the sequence CASSPIGGLNQPQHF. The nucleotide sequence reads TGTGCCAGCAGTCCAATAGGGGGGCTAAATCAGCCCCAGCATTTT.